The next 7 T cell receptor beta chains were all read from a single sample in a study of OX40 agonist ivuxolimab in advanced cancers. Libraries were prepared by immunoSEQ multiplex PCR; TCRdb keeps only in-frame clonotypes and omits some of them. The sample gives around 150,000 clones, 85% to 95% of which show up once; around 0.31% is in the top ten. The sequences come from CD4+ or CD8+ T cells sorted from blood, collected in a trial of the OX40 agonist ivuxolimab. Receptors were obtained from an adult with an advanced solid tumor such as melanoma, head and neck, liver or kidney cancer.

The CDR3 coding sequence is TGTGCCAGGACTCGGACAGGCTCGTCGAACACCGGGGAGCTGTTTTTT. It encodes CARTRTGSSNTGELFF. This rearrangement joins TRBV5-8 to TRBJ2-2; 7 bases fit TRBD1. CDR3 size: 16 residues. Germline trimming cut 8 bases from V and 0 bases from J; bases unmatched to any gene: 10. Germline CDR1 SGHTS, CDR2 YDEGEE.

The chain combines TRBV11-2 with TRBJ1-4; D ambiguous. Germline lookup yields CDR1 SGHAT and CDR2 FQNNGV. Deletions cut 1 base from V and 3 bases from J, with 12 bases between. The CDR3 is 16 amino acids. In nucleotides, the CDR3 is TGTGCCAGCAGCTTAGTACTGACAACACCTAATGAAAAACTGTTTTTT. Its translation is CASSLVLTTPNEKLFF.

The chain has TRBV10-3 and TRBJ2-7; D is uncertain. V was clipped by 6 bases and J by 0 bases, with 6 bases between them. Germline V gene sequence: CDR1 ENHRY, CDR2 SYGVKD. CDR3 length: 12 residues. This CDR3 is CAISQSSYEQYF. The CDR3 nucleotides read TGTGCCATCAGCCAGAGCTCCTACGAGCAGTACTTC.

The chain has TRBV4-2 and TRBJ2-7; a possible D gene is TRBD2 (5 bases). Germline V gene data show CDR1 as LGHNA and CDR2 as YNFKEQ. The germline V and J ends were trimmed by 1 base and 2 bases, with 12 bases remaining between them. CDR3 length: 15 residues. The chain's CDR3 is CASSQAAERAYEQYF. In DNA form, the CDR3 reads TGTGCCAGCAGCCAAGCAGCGGAACGCGCCTACGAGCAGTACTTC.

The sample holds a few counts of this clone. The chain joins TRBV7-2 to TRBJ2-7; 7 bases line up with TRBD2. Germline lookup yields CDR1 SGHTA and CDR2 FQGNSA. The CDR3 runs 12 residues. Trimming removed 1 base from V and 6 bases from J; junction bases left unmatched: 0. The CDR3 coding sequence is TGTGCCAGCAGCTTAGGCGGGGGCGAGCAGTACTTC. Protein sequence: CASSLGGGEQYF.

In regard to this clone: One end of the junction varies from germline; a read error may be responsible. The V and J genes are TRBV19 and TRBJ1-3, with a tentative D call TRBD1 (6 bases). Germline V gene lookup returns CDR1 LNHDA and CDR2 SQIVND (reference sequence). The CDR3 sequence is 15 residues long. CDR3 residues: CASSMLAGAAAPLLF. The CDR3 region has the DNA TGTGCCAGTAGTATGCTAGCAGGGGCGGCCGCACCCTTACTCTTT.

The chain joins TRBV6-5 to TRBJ2-7, with 8 bases matching TRBD2. CDR1 and CDR2 from the germline V gene are MNHEY and SVGAGI. The CDR3 has 13 residues. Losses at the gene ends were 6 bases for V and 5 bases for J; bases not matched to a gene: 6. The CDR3 region has the DNA TGTGCCAGCAGCTTCAGCGGGAGCGACGAGCAGTACTTC. Translating it yields CASSFSGSDEQYF.